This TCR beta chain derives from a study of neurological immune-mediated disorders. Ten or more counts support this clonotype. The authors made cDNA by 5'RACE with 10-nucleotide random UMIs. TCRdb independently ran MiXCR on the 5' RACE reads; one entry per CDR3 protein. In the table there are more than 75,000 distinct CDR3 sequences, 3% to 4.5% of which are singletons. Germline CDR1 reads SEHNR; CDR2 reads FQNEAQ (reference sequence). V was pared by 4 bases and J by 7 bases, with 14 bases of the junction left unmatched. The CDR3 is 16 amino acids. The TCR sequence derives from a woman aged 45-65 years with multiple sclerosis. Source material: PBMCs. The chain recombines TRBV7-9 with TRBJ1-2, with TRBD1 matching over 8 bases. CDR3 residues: CASSSNNRDRLGGYTF. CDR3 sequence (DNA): TGTGCCAGCAGCTCGAATAACCGGGACAGGTTGGGTGGCTACACCTTC.